Given below is one T cell receptor beta chain in context. Repertoires were generated with immunoSEQ multiplex PCR, while TCRdb's copy carries only in-frame clones and drops some. The sample has roughly 37,000 clones; roughly 89% are singletons. This sample stems from a study of T cell changes during pregnancy in multiple sclerosis. Germline CDR1 is MNHNS and CDR2 is SASEGT. Trimming removed 2 bases from V and 5 bases from J; junction bases left unmatched: 4. The length of the CDR3 is 14 residues. The chain joins TRBV6-1 to TRBJ2-5; 8 nucleotides match TRBD2. This TCR derives from a female donor in good health, enrolled as a control in a pregnancy study. The sequencing here drew on CD4+ T cells from peripheral blood mononuclear cells, taken in the second trimester of pregnancy. CDR3 in amino acids: CASSESSGYETQYF. As DNA, the CDR3 is TGTGCCAGCAGTGAATCTAGCGGGTATGAGACCCAGTACTTC.